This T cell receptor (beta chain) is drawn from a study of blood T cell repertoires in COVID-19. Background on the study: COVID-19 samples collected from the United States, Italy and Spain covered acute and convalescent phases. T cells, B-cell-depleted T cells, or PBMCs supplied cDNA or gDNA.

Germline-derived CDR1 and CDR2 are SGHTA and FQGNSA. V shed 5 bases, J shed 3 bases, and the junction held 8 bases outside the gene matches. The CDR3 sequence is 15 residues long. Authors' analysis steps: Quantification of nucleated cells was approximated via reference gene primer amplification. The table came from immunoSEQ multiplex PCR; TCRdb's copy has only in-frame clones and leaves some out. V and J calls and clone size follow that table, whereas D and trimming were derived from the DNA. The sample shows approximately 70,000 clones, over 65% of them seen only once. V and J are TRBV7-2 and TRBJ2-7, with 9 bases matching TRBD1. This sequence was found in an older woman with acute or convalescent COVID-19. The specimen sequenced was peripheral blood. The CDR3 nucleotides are TGTGCCAGCAGCATTTATGGGACAGGGCTCTACGAGCAGTACTTC. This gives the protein CASSIYGTGLYEQYF.